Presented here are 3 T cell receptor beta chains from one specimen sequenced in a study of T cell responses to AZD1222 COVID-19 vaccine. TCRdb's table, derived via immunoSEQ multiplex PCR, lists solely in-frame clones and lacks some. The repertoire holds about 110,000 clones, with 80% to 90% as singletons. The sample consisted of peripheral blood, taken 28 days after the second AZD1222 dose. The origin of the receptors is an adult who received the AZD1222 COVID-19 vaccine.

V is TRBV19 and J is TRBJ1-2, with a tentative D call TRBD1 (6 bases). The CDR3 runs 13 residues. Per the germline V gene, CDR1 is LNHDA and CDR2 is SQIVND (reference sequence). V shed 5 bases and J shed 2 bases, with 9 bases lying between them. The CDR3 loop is CASSPQGNYGYTF. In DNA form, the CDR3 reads TGTGCCAGTAGTCCCCAGGGGAACTATGGCTACACCTTC.

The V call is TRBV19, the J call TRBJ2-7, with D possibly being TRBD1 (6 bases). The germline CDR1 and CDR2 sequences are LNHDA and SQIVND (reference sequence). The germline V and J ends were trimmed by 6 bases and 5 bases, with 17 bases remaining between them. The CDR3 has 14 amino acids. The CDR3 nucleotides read TGTGCCAGTAGGCCGGGAACAGGGATCCACGAGCAGTACTTC. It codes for CASRPGTGIHEQYF.

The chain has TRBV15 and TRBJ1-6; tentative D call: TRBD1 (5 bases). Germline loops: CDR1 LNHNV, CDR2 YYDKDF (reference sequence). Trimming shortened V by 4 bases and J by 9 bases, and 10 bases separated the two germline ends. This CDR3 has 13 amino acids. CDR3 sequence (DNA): TGTGCCACCAGCACCCGGGACCTTTCACCCCTCCACTTT. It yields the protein CATSTRDLSPLHF. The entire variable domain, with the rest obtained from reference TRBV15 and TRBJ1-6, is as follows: DAMVIQNPRYQVTQFGKPVTLSCSQTLNHNVMYWYQQKSSQAPKLLFHYYDKDFNNEADTPDNFQSRRPNTSFCFLDIRSPGLGDTAMYLCATSTRDLSPLHFGNGTRLTVT.